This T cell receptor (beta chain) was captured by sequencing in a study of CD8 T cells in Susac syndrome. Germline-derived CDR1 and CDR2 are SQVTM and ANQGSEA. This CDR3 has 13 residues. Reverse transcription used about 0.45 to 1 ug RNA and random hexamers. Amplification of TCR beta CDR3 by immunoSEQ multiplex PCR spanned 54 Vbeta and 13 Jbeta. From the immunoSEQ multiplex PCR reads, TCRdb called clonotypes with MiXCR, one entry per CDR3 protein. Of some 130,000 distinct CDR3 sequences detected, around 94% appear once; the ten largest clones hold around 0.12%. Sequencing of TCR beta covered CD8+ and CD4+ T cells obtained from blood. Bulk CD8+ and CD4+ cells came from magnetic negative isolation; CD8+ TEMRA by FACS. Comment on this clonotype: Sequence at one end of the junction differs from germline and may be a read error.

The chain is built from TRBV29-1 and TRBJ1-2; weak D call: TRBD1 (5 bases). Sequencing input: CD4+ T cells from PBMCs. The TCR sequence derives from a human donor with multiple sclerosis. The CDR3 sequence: CSVESSGWGTWAF. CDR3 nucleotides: TGCAGCGTTGAATCCTCCGGATGGGGCACCTGGGCCTTC.